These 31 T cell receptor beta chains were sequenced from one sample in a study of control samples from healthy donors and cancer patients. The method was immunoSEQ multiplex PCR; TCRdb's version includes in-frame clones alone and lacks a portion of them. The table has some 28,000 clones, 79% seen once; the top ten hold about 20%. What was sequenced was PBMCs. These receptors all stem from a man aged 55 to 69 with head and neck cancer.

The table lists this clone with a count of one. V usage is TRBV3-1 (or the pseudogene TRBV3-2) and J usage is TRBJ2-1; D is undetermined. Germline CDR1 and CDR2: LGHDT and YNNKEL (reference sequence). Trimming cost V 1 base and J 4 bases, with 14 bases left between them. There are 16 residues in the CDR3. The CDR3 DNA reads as TGTGCCAGCAGCCAAGTGGCAAGCCGACAATACAATGAGCAGTTCTTC. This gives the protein CASSQVASRQYNEQFF.

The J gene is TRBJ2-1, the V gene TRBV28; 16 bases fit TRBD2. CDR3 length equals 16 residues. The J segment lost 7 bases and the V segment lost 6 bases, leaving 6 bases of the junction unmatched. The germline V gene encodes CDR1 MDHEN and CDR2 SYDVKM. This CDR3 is CASRHGTSGRVNEQFF. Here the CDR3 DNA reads TGTGCCAGCAGACATGGGACTAGCGGGAGGGTGAATGAGCAGTTCTTC.

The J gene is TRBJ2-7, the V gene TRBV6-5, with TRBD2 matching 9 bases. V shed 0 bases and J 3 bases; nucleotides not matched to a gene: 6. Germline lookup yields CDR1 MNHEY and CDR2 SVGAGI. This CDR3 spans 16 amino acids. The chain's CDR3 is CASSYSLSSGNYEQYF. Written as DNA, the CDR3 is TGTGCCAGCAGTTACTCCCTTTCTAGCGGGAACTACGAGCAGTACTTC.

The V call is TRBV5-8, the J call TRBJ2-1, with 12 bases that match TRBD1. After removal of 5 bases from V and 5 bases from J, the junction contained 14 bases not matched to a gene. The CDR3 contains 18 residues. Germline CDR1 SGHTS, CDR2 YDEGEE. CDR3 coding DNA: TGTGCCAGCAGAAACGAAATTGGGACAGGGGGCCCACACAATGAGCAGTTCTTC. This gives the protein CASRNEIGTGGPHNEQFF.

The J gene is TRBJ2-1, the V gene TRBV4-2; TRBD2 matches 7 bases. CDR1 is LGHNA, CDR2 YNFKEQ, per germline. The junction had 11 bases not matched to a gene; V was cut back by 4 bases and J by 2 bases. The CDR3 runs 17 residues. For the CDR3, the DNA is TGTGCCAGCAGCCCCAGACTAGCCCCTGGGACCTACAATGAGCAGTTCTTC. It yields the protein CASSPRLAPGTYNEQFF.

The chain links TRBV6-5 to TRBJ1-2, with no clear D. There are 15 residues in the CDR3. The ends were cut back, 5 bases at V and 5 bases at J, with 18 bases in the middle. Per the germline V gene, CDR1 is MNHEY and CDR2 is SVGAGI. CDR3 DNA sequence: TGTGCCAGCAGTCCAGTTGTCGGTAAAGCGTATGGCTACACCTTC. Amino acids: CASSPVVGKAYGYTF.

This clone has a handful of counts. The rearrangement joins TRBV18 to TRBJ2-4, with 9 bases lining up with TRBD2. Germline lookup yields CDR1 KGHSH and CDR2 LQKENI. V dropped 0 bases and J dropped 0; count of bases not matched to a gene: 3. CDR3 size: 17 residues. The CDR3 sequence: CASSPPTSGEAKNIQYF. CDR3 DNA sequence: TGTGCCAGCTCACCACCGACTAGCGGAGAAGCCAAAAACATTCAGTACTTC.

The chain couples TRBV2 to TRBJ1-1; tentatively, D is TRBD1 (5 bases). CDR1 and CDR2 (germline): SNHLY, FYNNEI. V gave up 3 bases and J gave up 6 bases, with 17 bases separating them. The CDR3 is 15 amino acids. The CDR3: CASSDREVLSPEAFF. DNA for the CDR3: TGTGCCAGCAGTGACAGGGAAGTACTTTCCCCTGAAGCTTTCTTT.

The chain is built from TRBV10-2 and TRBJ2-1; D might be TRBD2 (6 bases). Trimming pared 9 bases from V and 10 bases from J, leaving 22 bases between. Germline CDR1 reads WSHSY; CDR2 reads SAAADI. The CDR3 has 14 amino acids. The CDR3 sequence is CASTVLGGAGEQFF. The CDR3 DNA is TGCGCCAGTACCGTTTTGGGCGGGGCAGGGGAGCAGTTCTTC.

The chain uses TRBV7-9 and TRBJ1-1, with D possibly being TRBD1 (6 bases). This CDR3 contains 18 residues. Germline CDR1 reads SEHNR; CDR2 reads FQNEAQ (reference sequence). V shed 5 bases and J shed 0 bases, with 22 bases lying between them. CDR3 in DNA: TGTGCCAGCAGCCCAAAGACAGGCGCTGGAATCGTGAACACTGAAGCTTTCTTT. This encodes CASSPKTGAGIVNTEAFF.

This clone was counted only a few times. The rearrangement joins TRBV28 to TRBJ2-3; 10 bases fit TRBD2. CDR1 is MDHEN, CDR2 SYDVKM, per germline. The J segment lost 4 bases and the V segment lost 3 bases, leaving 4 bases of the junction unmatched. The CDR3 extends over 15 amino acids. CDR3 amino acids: CASSLGSGGPDTQYF. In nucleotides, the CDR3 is TGTGCCAGCAGTTTGGGTAGCGGGGGGCCAGATACGCAGTATTTT.

The CDR3 DNA follows: TGCGCCAGCAGCGCGTTGGGGCAAAGCTCCTACAATGAGCAGTTCTTC. It is translated as CASSALGQSSYNEQFF. The V gene is TRBV5-1, the J gene TRBJ2-1; weak D call: TRBD1 (5 bases). The CDR3 spans 16 residues. Per the germline V gene, CDR1 is SGHRS and CDR2 is YFSETQ. V was shortened by 4 bases and J by 0 bases, with 14 bases between the two germline ends.

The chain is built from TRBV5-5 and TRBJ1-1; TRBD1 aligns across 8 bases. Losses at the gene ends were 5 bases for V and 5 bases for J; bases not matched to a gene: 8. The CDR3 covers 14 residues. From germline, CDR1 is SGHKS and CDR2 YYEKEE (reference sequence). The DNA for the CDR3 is TGTGCCAGCAGTTCCCAAACAGGGGGGACTGAAGCTTTCTTT. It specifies CASSSQTGGTEAFF.

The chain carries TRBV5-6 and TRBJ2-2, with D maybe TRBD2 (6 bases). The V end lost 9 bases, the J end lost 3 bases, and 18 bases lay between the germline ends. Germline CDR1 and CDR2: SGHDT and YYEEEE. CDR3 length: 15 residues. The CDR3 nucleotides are TGTGCCAAAGACGTGGAGGGGCTATACACCGGGGAGCTGTTTTTT. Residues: CAKDVEGLYTGELFF.

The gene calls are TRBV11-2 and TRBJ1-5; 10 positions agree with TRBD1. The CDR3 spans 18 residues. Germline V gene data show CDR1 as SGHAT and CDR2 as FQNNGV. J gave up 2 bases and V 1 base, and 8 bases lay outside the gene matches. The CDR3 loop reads CASSLGATGGYGNQPQHF. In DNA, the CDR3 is TGTGCCAGCAGCTTAGGAGCGACAGGGGGCTACGGCAATCAGCCCCAGCATTTT.

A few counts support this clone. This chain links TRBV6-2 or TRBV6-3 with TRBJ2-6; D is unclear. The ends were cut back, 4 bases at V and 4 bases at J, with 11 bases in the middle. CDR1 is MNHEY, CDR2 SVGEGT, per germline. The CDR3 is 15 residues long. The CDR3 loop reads CASSSRPGGANVLTF. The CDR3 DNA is TGTGCCAGCAGTTCTCGGCCCGGCGGGGCCAACGTCCTGACTTTC.

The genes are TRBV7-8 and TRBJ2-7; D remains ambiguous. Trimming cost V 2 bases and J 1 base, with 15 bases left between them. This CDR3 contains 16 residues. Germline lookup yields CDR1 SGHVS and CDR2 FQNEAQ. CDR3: CASSLRPGDPSYEQYF. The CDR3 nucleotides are TGTGCCAGCAGCTTACGTCCAGGAGACCCTTCCTACGAGCAGTACTTC.

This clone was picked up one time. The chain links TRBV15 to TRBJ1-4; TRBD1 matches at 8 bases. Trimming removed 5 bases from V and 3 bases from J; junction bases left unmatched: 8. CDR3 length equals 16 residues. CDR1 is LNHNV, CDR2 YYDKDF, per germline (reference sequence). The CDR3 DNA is TGTGCCACCAGCTCCCGGGACAGGAAAGCTAATGAAAAACTGTTTTTT. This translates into CATSSRDRKANEKLFF.

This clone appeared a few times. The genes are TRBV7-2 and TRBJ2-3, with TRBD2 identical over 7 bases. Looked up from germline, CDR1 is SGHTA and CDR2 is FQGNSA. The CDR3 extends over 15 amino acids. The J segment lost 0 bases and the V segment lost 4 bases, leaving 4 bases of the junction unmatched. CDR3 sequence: CASSSLAVSTDTQYF. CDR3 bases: TGTGCCAGCAGCTCCCTAGCGGTTAGCACAGATACGCAGTATTTT.

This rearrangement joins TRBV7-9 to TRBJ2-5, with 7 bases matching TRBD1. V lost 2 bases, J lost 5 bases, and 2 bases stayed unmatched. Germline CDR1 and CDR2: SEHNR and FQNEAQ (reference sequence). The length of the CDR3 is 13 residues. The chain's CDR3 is CASSLYRGETQYF. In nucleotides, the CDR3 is TGTGCCAGCAGCTTATACAGGGGCGAGACCCAGTACTTC.

The CDR3 nucleotides read TGTGCCAGTAGTACCAGGGTCGCTGGGGCCAACGTCCTGACTTTC. This sequence encodes CASSTRVAGANVLTF. The V call is TRBV19, the J call TRBJ2-6; weak D call: TRBD1 (5 bases). The germline V gene encodes CDR1 LNHDA and CDR2 SQIVND (reference sequence). Between the trimmed V and J ends, which lost 4 bases and 2 bases, there was a span of 9 bases. The CDR3 is made up of 15 amino acids.

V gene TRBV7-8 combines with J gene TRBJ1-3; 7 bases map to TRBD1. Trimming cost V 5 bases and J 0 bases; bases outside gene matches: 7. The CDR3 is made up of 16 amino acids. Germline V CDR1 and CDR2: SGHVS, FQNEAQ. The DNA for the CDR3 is TGTGCCAGCAGCCCGACAGGGCAACGCTCTGGAAACACCATATATTTT. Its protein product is CASSPTGQRSGNTIYF.

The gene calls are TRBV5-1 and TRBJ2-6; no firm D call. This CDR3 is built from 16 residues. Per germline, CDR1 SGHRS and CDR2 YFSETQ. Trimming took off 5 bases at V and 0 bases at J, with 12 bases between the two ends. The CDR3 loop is CASSSHGYSGANVLTF. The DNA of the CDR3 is TGCGCCAGCAGTTCACACGGGTACTCTGGGGCCAACGTCCTGACTTTC.

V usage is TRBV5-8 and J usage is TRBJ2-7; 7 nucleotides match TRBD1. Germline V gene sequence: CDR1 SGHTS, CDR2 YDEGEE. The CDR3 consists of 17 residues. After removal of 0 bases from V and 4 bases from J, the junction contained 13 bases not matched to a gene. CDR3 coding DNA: TGTGCCAGCAGCTTGGTATTCGCCGGGACAGCGAAATACGAGCAGTACTTC. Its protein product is CASSLVFAGTAKYEQYF.

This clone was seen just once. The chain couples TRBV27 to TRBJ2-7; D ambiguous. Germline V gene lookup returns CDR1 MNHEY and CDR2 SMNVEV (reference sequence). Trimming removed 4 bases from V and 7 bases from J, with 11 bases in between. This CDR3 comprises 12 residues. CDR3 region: CASSSSSYEQYF. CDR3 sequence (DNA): TGTGCCAGCAGTTCTTCTTCGTATGAGCAGTACTTC.

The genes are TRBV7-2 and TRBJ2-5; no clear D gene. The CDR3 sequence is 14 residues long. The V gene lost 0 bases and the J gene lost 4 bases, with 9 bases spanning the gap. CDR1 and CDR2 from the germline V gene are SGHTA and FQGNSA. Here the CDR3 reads CASSLAYGVETQYF. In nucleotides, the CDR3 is TGTGCCAGCAGCTTAGCTTATGGGGTAGAGACCCAGTACTTC. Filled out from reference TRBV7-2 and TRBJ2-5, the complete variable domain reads GAGVSQSPSNKVTEKGKDVELRCDPISGHTALYWYRQSLGQGLEFLIYFQGNSAPDKSGLPSDRFSAERTGGSVSTLTIQRTQQEDSAVYLCASSLAYGVETQYFGPGTRLLVL.

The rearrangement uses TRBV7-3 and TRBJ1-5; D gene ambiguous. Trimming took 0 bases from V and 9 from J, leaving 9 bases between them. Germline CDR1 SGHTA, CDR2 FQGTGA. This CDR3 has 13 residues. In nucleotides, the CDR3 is TGTGCCAGCAGCTTAACCGAGGCAACGCCCCAGCATTTT. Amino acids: CASSLTEATPQHF.

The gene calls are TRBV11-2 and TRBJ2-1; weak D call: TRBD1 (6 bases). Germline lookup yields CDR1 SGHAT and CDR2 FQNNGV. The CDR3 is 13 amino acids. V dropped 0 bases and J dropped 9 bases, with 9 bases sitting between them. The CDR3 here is CASSLDRDIEQFF. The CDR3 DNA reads TGTGCCAGCAGCTTAGATCGGGACATTGAGCAGTTCTTC.

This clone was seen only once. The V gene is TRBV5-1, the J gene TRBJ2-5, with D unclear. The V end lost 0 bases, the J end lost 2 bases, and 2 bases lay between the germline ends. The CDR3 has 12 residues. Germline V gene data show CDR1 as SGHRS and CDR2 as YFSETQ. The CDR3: CASSLGQETQYF. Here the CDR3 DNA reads TGCGCCAGCAGCTTGGGGCAAGAGACCCAGTACTTC.

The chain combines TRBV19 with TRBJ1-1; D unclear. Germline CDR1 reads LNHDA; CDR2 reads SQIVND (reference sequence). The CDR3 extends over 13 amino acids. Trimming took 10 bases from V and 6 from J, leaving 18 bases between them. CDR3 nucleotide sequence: TGTGCCACCGTCGGGAGGGATCAACCTGAAGCTTTCTTT. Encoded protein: CATVGRDQPEAFF.

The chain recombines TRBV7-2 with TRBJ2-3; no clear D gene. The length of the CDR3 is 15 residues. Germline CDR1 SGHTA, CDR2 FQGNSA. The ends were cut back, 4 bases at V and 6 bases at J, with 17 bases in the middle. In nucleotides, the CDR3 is TGTGCCAGCAGCTCCCTATCCTACTATGCCGATACGCAGTATTTT. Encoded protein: CASSSLSYYADTQYF.